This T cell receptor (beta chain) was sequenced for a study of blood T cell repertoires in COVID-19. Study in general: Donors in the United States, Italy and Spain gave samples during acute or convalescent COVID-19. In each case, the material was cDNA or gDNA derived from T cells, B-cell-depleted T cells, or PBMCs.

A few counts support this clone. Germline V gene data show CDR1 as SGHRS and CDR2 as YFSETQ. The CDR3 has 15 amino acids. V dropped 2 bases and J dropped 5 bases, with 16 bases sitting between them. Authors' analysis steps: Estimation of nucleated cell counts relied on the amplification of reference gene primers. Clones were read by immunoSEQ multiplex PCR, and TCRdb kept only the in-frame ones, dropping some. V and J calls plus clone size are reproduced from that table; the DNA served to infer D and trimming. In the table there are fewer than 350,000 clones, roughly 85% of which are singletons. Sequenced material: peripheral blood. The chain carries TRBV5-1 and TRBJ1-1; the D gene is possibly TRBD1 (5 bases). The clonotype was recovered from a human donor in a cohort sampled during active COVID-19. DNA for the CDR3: TGCGCCAGCAGCTTAAATGCACAGGCGGGGACTGAAGCTTTCTTT. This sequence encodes CASSLNAQAGTEAFF.